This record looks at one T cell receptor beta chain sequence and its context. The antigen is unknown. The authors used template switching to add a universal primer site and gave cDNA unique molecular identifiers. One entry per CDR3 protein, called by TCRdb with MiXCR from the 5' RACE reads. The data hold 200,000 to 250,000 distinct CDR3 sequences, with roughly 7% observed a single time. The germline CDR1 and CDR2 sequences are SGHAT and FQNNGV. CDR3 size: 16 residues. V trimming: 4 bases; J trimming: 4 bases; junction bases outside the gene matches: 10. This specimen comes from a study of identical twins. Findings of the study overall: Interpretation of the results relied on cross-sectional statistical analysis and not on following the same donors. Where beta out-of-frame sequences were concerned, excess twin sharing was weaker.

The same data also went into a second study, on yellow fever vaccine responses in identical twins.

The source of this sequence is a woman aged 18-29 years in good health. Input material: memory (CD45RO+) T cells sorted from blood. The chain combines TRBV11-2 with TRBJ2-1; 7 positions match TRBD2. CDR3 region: CASSSTAAGSYNEQFF. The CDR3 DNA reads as TGTGCCAGCAGCTCCACCGCAGCGGGAAGTTACAATGAGCAGTTCTTC.